This T cell receptor beta chain was obtained from a study of T-cell reconstitution after alpha-beta-depleted transplantation in children. Germline V gene lookup returns CDR1 MGHRA and CDR2 YSYEKL. The V end was cut by 0 bases, the J end by 2 bases, with 11 bases between. The CDR3 sequence is 15 residues long. This clonotype was picked up many times. Preparing the TCRbeta library involved the use of unique molecular identifiers. TCRdb itself ran the PCR reads through MiXCR, one entry per CDR3 protein. This repertoire shows about 110,000 distinct CDR3 sequences, around 10% found once; its top ten account for 8%.

The sequence derives from a human donor who donated a stem cell graft to a child with acute lymphoblastic leukemia. Sequences were derived from PBMCs from the stem cell graft donor, sampled from the stem cell graft. V and J are TRBV4-1 and TRBJ2-7; D is possibly TRBD1 (6 bases). The CDR3 coding sequence is TGCGCCAGCAGCCAAGAACCGGACAGCACCTACGAGCAGTACTTC. The encoded protein is CASSQEPDSTYEQYF.